This T cell receptor (beta chain) was recorded in a study of blood T cell repertoires in COVID-19. Authors' analysis steps: Reference gene primer amplification gave nucleated cell count estimates. Here immunoSEQ multiplex PCR was the method, and the copy in TCRdb shows in-frame clones only, minus some. The D gene and trimming were derived from the DNA, and the V and J assignments and clone size from that table. The sample includes 130,000 to 150,000 clones, roughly four fifths of them seen just once. Germline lookup yields CDR1 MNHEY and CDR2 SVGAGI. The CDR3 runs to 15 residues. The V and J ends lost 6 bases and 3 bases respectively, with 17 bases between them.

This receptor was obtained from a man in his fifties or sixties who had recovered from COVID-19. V and J are TRBV6-5 and TRBJ1-2, with D possibly being TRBD1 (5 bases). Sequenced material: PBMCs or T cells enriched from blood (not recorded which). CDR3 residues: CASSRYITRDYGYTF. The CDR3 DNA follows: TGTGCCAGCAGCCGGTATATCACCAGGGACTATGGCTACACCTTC.